A selection of T cell receptor beta chains follows, all from one sample in a study of OX40 agonist ivuxolimab in advanced cancers. Assay: immunoSEQ multiplex PCR; the TCRdb copy retains only in-frame clones and omits some. The sample lists under 85,000 clones; 80% to 90% were seen once. The source material was CD4+ or CD8+ T cells sorted from blood, sampled in a trial of the OX40 agonist ivuxolimab. The receptors were gathered from an adult with an advanced solid tumor such as melanoma, head and neck, liver or kidney cancer. Both conserved end residues are part of each CDR3. Each record gives: J gene, D gene, V gene, clone size, CDR3 protein, CDR3 DNA. D genes are given only for firm matches. A row's size may be missing; if present it is once, few, many or a size class.

J gene: TRBJ1-1
D gene: TRBD1
V gene: TRBV18
clone size: -
CDR3 protein: CASSQDRGMNTEAFF
CDR3 DNA: TGTGCCAGCTCCCAGGACAGGGGAATGAACACTGAAGCTTTCTTT

J gene: TRBJ1-2
D gene: -
V gene: TRBV27
clone size: -
CDR3 protein: CASSLTANYGYTF
CDR3 DNA: TGTGCCAGCAGTTTAACGGCTAACTATGGCTACACCTTC

J gene: TRBJ1-6
D gene: TRBD1
V gene: TRBV4-3
clone size: once
CDR3 protein: CASSLDRGDSPLHF
CDR3 DNA: TGCGCCAGCAGCTTGGACAGGGGAGATTCACCCCTCCACTTT

J gene: TRBJ2-7
D gene: TRBD2
V gene: TRBV7-2
clone size: -
CDR3 protein: CASSLGAGTSGRDGYF
CDR3 DNA: TGTGCCAGCAGCTTAGGGGCCGGGACTAGCGGGAGGGACGGGTACTTC

J gene: TRBJ2-1
D gene: TRBD1
V gene: TRBV5-4
clone size: -
CDR3 protein: CASSLTGGTYNEQFF
CDR3 DNA: TGTGCCAGCAGCTTGACAGGGGGAACCTACAATGAGCAGTTCTTC

J gene: TRBJ2-2
D gene: -
V gene: TRBV4-3
clone size: few
CDR3 protein: CASSQFGRTLNTGELFF
CDR3 DNA: TGCGCCAGCAGCCAATTTGGGAGGACACTTAACACCGGGGAGCTGTTTTTT

J gene: TRBJ1-1
D gene: -
V gene: TRBV28
clone size: -
CDR3 protein: CASSLARLTAFF
CDR3 DNA: TGTGCCAGCAGTTTAGCGCGCTTGACGGCTTTCTTT

J gene: TRBJ2-7
D gene: -
V gene: TRBV14
clone size: -
CDR3 protein: CASSQSSYEQYF
CDR3 DNA: TGTGCCAGCAGCCAGAGCTCCTACGAGCAGTACTTC

J gene: TRBJ2-3
D gene: -
V gene: TRBV28
clone size: -
CDR3 protein: CALAGGVRDTQYF
CDR3 DNA: TGTGCCCTGGCGGGCGGGGTACGGGATACGCAGTATTTT

J gene: TRBJ2-2
D gene: TRBD1
V gene: TRBV29-1
clone size: -
CDR3 protein: CSVDRGLTGELFF
CDR3 DNA: TGCAGCGTTGACAGGGGGCTTACCGGGGAGCTGTTTTTT

J gene: TRBJ2-2
D gene: TRBD1
V gene: TRBV18
clone size: -
CDR3 protein: CASSPRVTGENTGELFF
CDR3 DNA: TGTGCCAGCTCACCTCGGGTGACAGGGGAGAACACCGGGGAGCTGTTTTTT

J gene: TRBJ2-7
D gene: TRBD1
V gene: TRBV4-1
clone size: -
CDR3 protein: CASSRDRDRGGEQYF
CDR3 DNA: TGCGCCAGCAGCCGAGACCGGGACAGGGGGGGCGAGCAGTACTTC

J gene: TRBJ2-3
D gene: TRBD2
V gene: TRBV19
clone size: -
CDR3 protein: CASSRGDYTDTQYF
CDR3 DNA: TGTGCCAGTAGTAGAGGGGACTACACAGATACGCAGTATTTT

J gene: TRBJ2-5
D gene: -
V gene: TRBV19
clone size: -
CDR3 protein: CASTSQSGETQYF
CDR3 DNA: TGTGCCAGTACCTCCCAATCGGGAGAGACCCAGTACTTC

J gene: TRBJ1-1
D gene: -
V gene: TRBV18
clone size: -
CDR3 protein: CASSPQSAGDTEAFF
CDR3 DNA: TGTGCCAGCTCACCACAGAGCGCCGGGGACACTGAAGCTTTCTTT

J gene: TRBJ2-5
D gene: -
V gene: TRBV18
clone size: -
CDR3 protein: CASSPSRNQETQYF
CDR3 DNA: TGTGCCAGCTCACCATCCAGGAACCAAGAGACCCAGTACTTC

J gene: TRBJ1-4
D gene: TRBD1
V gene: TRBV5-6
clone size: -
CDR3 protein: CASSWTGVNEKLFF
CDR3 DNA: TGTGCCAGCAGCTGGACAGGGGTTAATGAAAAACTGTTTTTT

J gene: TRBJ2-2
D gene: -
V gene: TRBV5-1
clone size: few
CDR3 protein: CASSFLYTGELFF
CDR3 DNA: TGCGCCAGCAGCTTCCTTTACACCGGGGAGCTGTTTTTT

J gene: TRBJ2-5
D gene: TRBD2
V gene: TRBV4-3
clone size: once
CDR3 protein: CASSRGLAGTQYF
CDR3 DNA: TGCGCCAGCAGCCGTGGACTAGCAGGGACCCAGTACTTC

J gene: TRBJ2-7
D gene: TRBD1
V gene: TRBV27
clone size: -
CDR3 protein: CASSLPRGTGVPYEQYF
CDR3 DNA: TGTGCCAGCAGCCTCCCACGGGGGACAGGGGTCCCCTACGAGCAGTACTTC

J gene: TRBJ2-7
D gene: -
V gene: TRBV28
clone size: -
CDR3 protein: CASRRQQSSYEQYF
CDR3 DNA: TGTGCCAGCAGACGACAACAGAGCTCCTACGAGCAGTACTTC

J gene: TRBJ1-1
D gene: -
V gene: TRBV10-2
clone size: -
CDR3 protein: CASKPGTNTEAFF
CDR3 DNA: TGCGCCAGCAAGCCAGGAACGAACACTGAAGCTTTCTTT

J gene: TRBJ1-2
D gene: -
V gene: TRBV19
clone size: -
CDR3 protein: CASSRYRENYGYTF
CDR3 DNA: TGTGCCAGTAGTAGATACAGGGAGAACTATGGCTACACCTTC

J gene: TRBJ2-1
D gene: TRBD2
V gene: TRBV7-9
clone size: once
CDR3 protein: CASSGGLHNEQFF
CDR3 DNA: TGTGCCAGCAGCGGGGGACTACACAATGAGCAGTTCTTC

J gene: TRBJ2-1
D gene: TRBD1
V gene: TRBV18
clone size: -
CDR3 protein: CASQQGGSYNEQFF
CDR3 DNA: TGTGCCAGCCAACAGGGGGGATCCTACAATGAGCAGTTCTTC

J gene: TRBJ1-3
D gene: TRBD1
V gene: TRBV4-1
clone size: -
CDR3 protein: CASSAGGNLDTIYF
CDR3 DNA: TGCGCCAGCAGCGCAGGGGGAAACCTGGACACCATATATTTT

J gene: TRBJ2-3
D gene: TRBD2
V gene: TRBV30
clone size: -
CDR3 protein: CAWTSGSHTQYF
CDR3 DNA: TGTGCCTGGACTAGCGGGAGTCATACGCAGTATTTT

J gene: TRBJ2-3
D gene: -
V gene: TRBV29-1
clone size: few
CDR3 protein: CSAFLRADTQYF
CDR3 DNA: TGCAGCGCTTTCCTACGGGCAGATACGCAGTATTTT

J gene: TRBJ2-2
D gene: -
V gene: TRBV5-4
clone size: -
CDR3 protein: CASSLVGSPNTGELFF
CDR3 DNA: TGTGCCAGCAGCTTGGTGGGGAGCCCTAACACCGGGGAGCTGTTTTTT

J gene: TRBJ1-1
D gene: TRBD1
V gene: TRBV19
clone size: -
CDR3 protein: CASSNRQGSGAFF
CDR3 DNA: TGTGCCAGTAGTAATCGACAGGGATCAGGAGCTTTCTTT

J gene: TRBJ2-7
D gene: TRBD1
V gene: TRBV4-3
clone size: -
CDR3 protein: CASSLSSGQGYEQYF
CDR3 DNA: TGCGCCAGCAGCCTGTCCTCCGGACAGGGCTACGAGCAGTACTTC

J gene: TRBJ2-7
D gene: -
V gene: TRBV29-1
clone size: once
CDR3 protein: CSVGSQGIGEQYF
CDR3 DNA: TGCAGCGTCGGATCACAAGGGATTGGCGAGCAGTACTTC

J gene: TRBJ2-7
D gene: -
V gene: TRBV21-1
clone size: -
CDR3 protein: CASSTIAGLVYEQYF
CDR3 DNA: TGTGCCAGCAGCACCATAGCGGGACTCGTCTACGAGCAGTACTTC

J gene: TRBJ1-1
D gene: -
V gene: TRBV29-1
clone size: -
CDR3 protein: CSVEPLAFF
CDR3 DNA: TGCAGCGTTGAACCTTTGGCTTTCTTT

J gene: TRBJ2-7
D gene: TRBD2
V gene: TRBV5-1
clone size: -
CDR3 protein: CASSAGLADTRPSSYEQYF
CDR3 DNA: TGCGCCAGCAGCGCGGGACTAGCCGATACCAGACCGAGTTCCTACGAGCAGTACTTC

J gene: TRBJ2-7
D gene: -
V gene: TRBV10-1
clone size: -
CDR3 protein: CASSGGLASSEQYF
CDR3 DNA: TGCGCCAGCAGTGGGGGACTCGCTAGCTCCGAGCAGTACTTC

J gene: TRBJ1-1
D gene: -
V gene: TRBV7-2
clone size: -
CDR3 protein: CASSLEPTGKAFF
CDR3 DNA: TGTGCCAGCAGCTTAGAACCCACAGGGAAAGCTTTCTTT

J gene: TRBJ1-3
D gene: TRBD1
V gene: TRBV30
clone size: -
CDR3 protein: CAWGTGLYSGNTIYF
CDR3 DNA: TGTGCCTGGGGGACAGGGCTCTACTCTGGAAACACCATATATTTT

J gene: TRBJ1-2
D gene: -
V gene: TRBV14
clone size: few
CDR3 protein: CASSPRGRVGGYTF
CDR3 DNA: TGTGCCAGCAGCCCGAGGGGCAGGGTCGGAGGCTACACCTTC

J gene: TRBJ2-5
D gene: -
V gene: TRBV7-2
clone size: -
CDR3 protein: CASSTSGGGKETQYF
CDR3 DNA: TGTGCCAGCAGCACTAGTGGGGGAGGTAAAGAGACCCAGTACTTC

J gene: TRBJ2-2
D gene: TRBD2
V gene: TRBV7-9
clone size: -
CDR3 protein: CASSFRTSGVSGELFF
CDR3 DNA: TGTGCCAGCAGCTTCAGGACTAGCGGGGTATCCGGGGAGCTGTTTTTT

J gene: TRBJ2-3
D gene: TRBD2
V gene: TRBV27
clone size: once
CDR3 protein: CASSLLSGSNTDTQYF
CDR3 DNA: TGTGCCAGCAGTTTACTTAGCGGGAGTAACACAGATACGCAGTATTTT

J gene: TRBJ2-1
D gene: -
V gene: TRBV28
clone size: -
CDR3 protein: CASKDRGSYNEQFF
CDR3 DNA: TGTGCCAGCAAGGACCGCGGGTCCTACAATGAGCAGTTCTTC

J gene: TRBJ2-1
D gene: TRBD2
V gene: TRBV4-3
clone size: -
CDR3 protein: CASSHISGSAFSEQFF
CDR3 DNA: TGCGCCAGCAGCCATATAAGCGGGAGTGCGTTCTCTGAGCAGTTCTTC

J gene: TRBJ2-3
D gene: -
V gene: TRBV11-2
clone size: -
CDR3 protein: CASSLGGTDTQYF
CDR3 DNA: TGTGCCAGCAGCTTAGGAGGCACAGATACGCAGTATTTT

J gene: TRBJ2-3
D gene: TRBD2
V gene: TRBV2
clone size: once
CDR3 protein: CASRRTSGRSRDTQYF
CDR3 DNA: TGTGCCAGCAGGAGGACTAGCGGGAGATCGAGAGATACGCAGTATTTT

J gene: TRBJ1-5
D gene: -
V gene: TRBV10-2
clone size: -
CDR3 protein: CASSDSGPGGQPQHF
CDR3 DNA: TGCGCCAGCAGTGACTCGGGACCTGGCGGTCAGCCCCAGCATTTT

J gene: TRBJ1-5
D gene: TRBD1
V gene: TRBV18
clone size: -
CDR3 protein: CASSSQSGTGGNQPQHF
CDR3 DNA: TGTGCCAGCTCATCGCAATCCGGGACAGGGGGCAATCAGCCCCAGCATTTT

J gene: TRBJ1-5
D gene: TRBD1
V gene: TRBV28
clone size: -
CDR3 protein: CASSSWQGAGNQPQHF
CDR3 DNA: TGTGCCAGCAGTTCATGGCAGGGGGCCGGCAATCAGCCCCAGCATTTT

J gene: TRBJ2-7
D gene: -
V gene: TRBV7-8
clone size: -
CDR3 protein: CASSLVSAGLSYEQYF
CDR3 DNA: TGTGCCAGCAGCTTAGTGTCCGCGGGACTCTCCTACGAGCAGTACTTC

J gene: TRBJ2-2
D gene: -
V gene: TRBV6-6
clone size: -
CDR3 protein: CASSWRENTGELFF
CDR3 DNA: TGTGCCAGCAGTTGGCGGGAGAACACCGGGGAGCTGTTTTTT

J gene: TRBJ2-7
D gene: -
V gene: TRBV28
clone size: -
CDR3 protein: CASSPGGPYEQYF
CDR3 DNA: TGTGCCAGCAGTCCCGGGGGTCCCTACGAGCAGTACTTC

J gene: TRBJ2-4
D gene: -
V gene: TRBV28
clone size: -
CDR3 protein: CASSPYGVGKNIQYF
CDR3 DNA: TGTGCCAGCAGTCCTTACGGAGTGGGCAAAAACATTCAGTACTTC